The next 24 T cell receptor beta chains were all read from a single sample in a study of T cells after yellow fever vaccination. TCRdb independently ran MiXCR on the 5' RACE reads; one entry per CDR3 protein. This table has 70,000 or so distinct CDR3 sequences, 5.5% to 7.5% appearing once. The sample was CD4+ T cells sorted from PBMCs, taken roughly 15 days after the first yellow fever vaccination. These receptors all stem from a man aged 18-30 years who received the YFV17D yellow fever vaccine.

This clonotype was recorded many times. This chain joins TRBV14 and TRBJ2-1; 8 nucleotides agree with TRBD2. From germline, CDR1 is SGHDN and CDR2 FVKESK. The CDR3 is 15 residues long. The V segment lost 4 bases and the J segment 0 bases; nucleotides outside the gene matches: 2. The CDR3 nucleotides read TGTGCCAGCAGCCCGGGGGGGAGCTCCTACAATGAGCAGTTCTTC. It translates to CASSPGGSSYNEQFF.

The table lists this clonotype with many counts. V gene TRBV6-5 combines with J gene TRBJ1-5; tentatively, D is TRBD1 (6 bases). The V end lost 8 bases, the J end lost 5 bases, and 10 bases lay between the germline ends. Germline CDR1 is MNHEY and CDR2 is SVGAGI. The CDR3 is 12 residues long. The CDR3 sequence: CASGGADQPQHF. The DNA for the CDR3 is TGTGCCAGCGGGGGCGCGGATCAGCCCCAGCATTTT.

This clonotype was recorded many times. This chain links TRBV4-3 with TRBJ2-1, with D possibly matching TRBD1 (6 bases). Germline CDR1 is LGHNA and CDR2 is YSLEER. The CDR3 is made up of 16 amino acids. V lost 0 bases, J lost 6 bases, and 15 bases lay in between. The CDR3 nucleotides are TGCGCCAGCAGCCAAGATCTACAGGGCCGGGGCAATGAGCAGTTCTTC. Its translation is CASSQDLQGRGNEQFF.

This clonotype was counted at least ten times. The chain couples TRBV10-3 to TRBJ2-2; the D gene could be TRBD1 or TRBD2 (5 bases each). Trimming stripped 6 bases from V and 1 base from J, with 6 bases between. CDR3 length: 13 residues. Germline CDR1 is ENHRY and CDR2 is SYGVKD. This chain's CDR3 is CAIRRGNTGELFF. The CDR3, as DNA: TGTGCCATCAGGAGGGGGAACACCGGGGAGCTGTTTTTT.

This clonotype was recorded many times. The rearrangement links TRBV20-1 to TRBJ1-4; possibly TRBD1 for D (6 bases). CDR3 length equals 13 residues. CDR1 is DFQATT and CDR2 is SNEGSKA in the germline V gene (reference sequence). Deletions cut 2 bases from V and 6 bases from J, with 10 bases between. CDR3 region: CSARRGRDEKLFF. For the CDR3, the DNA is TGCAGTGCTAGAAGGGGGAGGGATGAAAAACTGTTTTTT.

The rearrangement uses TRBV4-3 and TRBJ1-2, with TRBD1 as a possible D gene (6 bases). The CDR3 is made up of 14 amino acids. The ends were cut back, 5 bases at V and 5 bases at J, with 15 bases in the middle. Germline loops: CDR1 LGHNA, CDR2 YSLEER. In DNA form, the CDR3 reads TGCGCCAGCAGCTGGGACAAGATGGGGTATGGCTACACCTTC. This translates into CASSWDKMGYGYTF.

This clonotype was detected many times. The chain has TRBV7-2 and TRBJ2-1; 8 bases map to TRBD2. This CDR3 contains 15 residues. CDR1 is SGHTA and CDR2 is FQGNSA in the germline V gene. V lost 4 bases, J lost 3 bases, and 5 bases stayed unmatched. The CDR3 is CASSSAGGNYNEQFF. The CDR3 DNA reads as TGTGCCAGCAGCTCTGCGGGGGGTAACTACAATGAGCAGTTCTTC.

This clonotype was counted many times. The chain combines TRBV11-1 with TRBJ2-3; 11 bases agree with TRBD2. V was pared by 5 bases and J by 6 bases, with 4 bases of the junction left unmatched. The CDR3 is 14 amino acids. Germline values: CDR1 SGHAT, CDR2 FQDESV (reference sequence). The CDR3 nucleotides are TGTGCCAGCAGCAGACGGACTAGCGGGGATACGCAGTATTTT. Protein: CASSRRTSGDTQYF.

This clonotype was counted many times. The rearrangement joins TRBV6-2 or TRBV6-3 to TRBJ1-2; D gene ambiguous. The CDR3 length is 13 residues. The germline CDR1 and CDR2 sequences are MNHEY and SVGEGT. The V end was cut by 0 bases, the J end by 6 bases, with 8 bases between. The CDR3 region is CASSYSITNGYTF. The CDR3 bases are TGTGCCAGCAGTTACTCGATTACGAATGGCTACACCTTC.

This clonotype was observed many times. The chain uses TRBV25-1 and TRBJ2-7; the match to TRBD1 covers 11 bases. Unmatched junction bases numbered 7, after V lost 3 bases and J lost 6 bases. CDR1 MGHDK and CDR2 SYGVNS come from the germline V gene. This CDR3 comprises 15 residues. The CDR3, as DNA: TGTGCCAGCAGTGACCCGGGACAGGGGGGCCGCGAGCAGTACTTC. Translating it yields CASSDPGQGGREQYF.

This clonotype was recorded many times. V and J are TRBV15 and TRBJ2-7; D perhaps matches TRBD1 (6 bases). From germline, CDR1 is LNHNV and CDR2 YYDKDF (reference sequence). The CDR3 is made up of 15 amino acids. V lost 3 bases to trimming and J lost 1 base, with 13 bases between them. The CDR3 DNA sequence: TGTGCCACCAGCAGGGAAGGCGGACAGTCCTACGAGCAGTACTTC. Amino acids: CATSREGGQSYEQYF.

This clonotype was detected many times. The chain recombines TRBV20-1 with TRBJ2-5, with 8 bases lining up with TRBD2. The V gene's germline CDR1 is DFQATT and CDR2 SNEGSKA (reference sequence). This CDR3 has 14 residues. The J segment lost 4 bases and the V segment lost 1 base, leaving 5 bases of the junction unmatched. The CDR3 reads CSARASGGIETQYF. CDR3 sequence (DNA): TGCAGTGCTAGAGCCAGCGGGGGAATAGAGACCCAGTACTTC.

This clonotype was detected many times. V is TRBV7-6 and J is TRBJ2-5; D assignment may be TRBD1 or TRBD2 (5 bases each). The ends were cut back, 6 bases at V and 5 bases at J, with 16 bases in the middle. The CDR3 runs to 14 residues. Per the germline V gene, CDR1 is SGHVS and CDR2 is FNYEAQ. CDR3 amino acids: CASRRDLREETQYF. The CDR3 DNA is TGTGCCAGCAGACGGGACCTCAGGGAGGAGACCCAGTACTTC.

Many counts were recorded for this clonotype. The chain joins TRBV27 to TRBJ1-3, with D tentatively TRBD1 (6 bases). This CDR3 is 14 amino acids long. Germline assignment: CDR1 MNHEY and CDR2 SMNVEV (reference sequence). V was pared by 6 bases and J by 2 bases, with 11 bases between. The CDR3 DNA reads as TGTGCCAGCAGAGGGCCAGGGGCTGGAAACACCATATATTTT. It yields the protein CASRGPGAGNTIYF.

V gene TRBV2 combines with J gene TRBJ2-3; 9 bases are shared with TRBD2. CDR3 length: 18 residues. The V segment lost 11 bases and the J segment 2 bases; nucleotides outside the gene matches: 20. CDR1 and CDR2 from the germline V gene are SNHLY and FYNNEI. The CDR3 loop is CAFCLGRRGGGATDTQYF. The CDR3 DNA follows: TGTGCCTTCTGTTTGGGAAGACGGGGCGGGGGGGCCACAGATACGCAGTATTTT. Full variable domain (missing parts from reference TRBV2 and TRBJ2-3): EPEVTQTPSHQVTQMGQEVILRCVPISNHLYFYWYRQILGQKVEFLVSFYNNEISEKSEIFDDQFSVERPDGSNFTLKIRSTKLEDSAMYFCAFCLGRRGGGATDTQYFGPGTRLTVL.

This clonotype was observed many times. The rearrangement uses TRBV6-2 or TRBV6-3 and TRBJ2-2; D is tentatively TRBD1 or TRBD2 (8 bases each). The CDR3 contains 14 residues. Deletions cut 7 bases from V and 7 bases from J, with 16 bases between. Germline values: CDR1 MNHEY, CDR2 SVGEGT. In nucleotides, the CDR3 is TGTGCCAGCAACAGGGGGACTAGATACGGGGAGCTGTTTTTT. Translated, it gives CASNRGTRYGELFF.

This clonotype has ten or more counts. In nucleotides, the CDR3 is TGTGCCAGCAGCTTTGGTGAGGGTTTCTCCTACGAGCAGTACTTC. Residues: CASSFGEGFSYEQYF. This chain uses TRBV5-4 with TRBJ2-7, with D perhaps TRBD2 (5 bases). CDR1 is SGHNT and CDR2 is YYREEE in the germline V gene (reference sequence). The length of the CDR3 is 15 residues. The ends were cut back, 2 bases at V and 0 bases at J, with 12 bases in the middle.

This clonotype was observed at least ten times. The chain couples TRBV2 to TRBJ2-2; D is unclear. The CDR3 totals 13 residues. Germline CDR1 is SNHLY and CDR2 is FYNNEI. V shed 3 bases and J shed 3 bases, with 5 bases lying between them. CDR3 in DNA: TGTGCCAGCAGTGAGCGTTACACCGGGGAGCTGTTTTTT. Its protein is CASSERYTGELFF.

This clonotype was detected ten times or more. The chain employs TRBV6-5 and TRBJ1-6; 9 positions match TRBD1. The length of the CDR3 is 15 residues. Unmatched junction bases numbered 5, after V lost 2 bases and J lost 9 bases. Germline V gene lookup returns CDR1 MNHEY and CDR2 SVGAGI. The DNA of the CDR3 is TGTGCCAGCAGTTACATGGGGACAGGGTCTTCACCCCTCCACTTT. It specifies CASSYMGTGSSPLHF.

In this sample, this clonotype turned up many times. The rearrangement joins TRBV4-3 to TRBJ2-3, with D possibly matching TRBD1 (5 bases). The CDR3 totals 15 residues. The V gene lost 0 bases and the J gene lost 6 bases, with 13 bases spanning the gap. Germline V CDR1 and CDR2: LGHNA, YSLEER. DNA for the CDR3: TGCGCCAGCAGCCAAGATGGAAGCAGGGCGGATACGCAGTATTTT. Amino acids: CASSQDGSRADTQYF.

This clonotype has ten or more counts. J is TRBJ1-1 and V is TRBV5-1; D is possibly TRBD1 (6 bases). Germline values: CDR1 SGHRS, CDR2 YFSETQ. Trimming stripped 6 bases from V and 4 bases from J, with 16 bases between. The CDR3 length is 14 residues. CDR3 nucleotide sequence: TGCGCCAGCAATCCAGGGGCGGTGAGCACTGAAGCTTTCTTT. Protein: CASNPGAVSTEAFF. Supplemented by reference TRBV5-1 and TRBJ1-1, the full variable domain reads KAGVTQTPRYLIKTRGQQVTLSCSPISGHRSVSWYQQTPGQGLQFLFEYFSETQRNKGNFPGRFSGRQFSNSRSEMNVSTLELGDSALYLCASNPGAVSTEAFFGQGTRLTVV.

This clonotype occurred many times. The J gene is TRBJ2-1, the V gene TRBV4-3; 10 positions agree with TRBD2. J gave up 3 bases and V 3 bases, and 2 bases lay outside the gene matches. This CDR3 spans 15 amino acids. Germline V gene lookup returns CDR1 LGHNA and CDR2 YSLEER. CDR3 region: CASSQPSGGYNEQFF. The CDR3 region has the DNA TGCGCCAGCAGCCAGCCTAGCGGGGGCTACAATGAGCAGTTCTTC.

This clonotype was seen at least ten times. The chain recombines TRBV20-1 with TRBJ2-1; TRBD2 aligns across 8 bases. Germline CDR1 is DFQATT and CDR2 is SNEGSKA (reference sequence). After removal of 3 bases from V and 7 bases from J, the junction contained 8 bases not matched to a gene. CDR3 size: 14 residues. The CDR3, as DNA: TGCAGTGCTAGGAGACAACTAGCGGTGAATGAGCAGTTCTTC. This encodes CSARRQLAVNEQFF.

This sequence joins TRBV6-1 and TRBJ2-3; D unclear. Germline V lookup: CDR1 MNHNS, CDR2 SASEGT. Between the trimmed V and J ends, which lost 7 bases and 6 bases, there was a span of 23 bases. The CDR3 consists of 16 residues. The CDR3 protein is CASKTPSGYLRDTQYF. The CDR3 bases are TGTGCCAGCAAAACCCCCTCCGGCTACCTCCGGGATACGCAGTATTTT.